What follows are 18 T cell receptor beta chains derived from one specimen sequenced in a study of T cell repertoires in cytomegalovirus infection. TCRdb reanalysed the reads using MiXCR and keeps one entry per CDR3 protein. The sample carries hundreds of thousands of distinct CDR3 sequences, roughly 12% recorded once. Sequencing was carried out using PBMCs. The receptors were gathered from a human donor in good health (CMV status not recorded). Some clones in this sample may be carry-over from other donors' samples.

Only a few counts were recorded for this clonotype. The CDR3 DNA sequence: TGTGCCAGCAGTTGGCAGGGAGCCACAGATACGCAGTATTTT. This codes for CASSWQGATDTQYF. The chain uses TRBV2 and TRBJ2-3, with D perhaps assigned TRBD1 or TRBD2 (5 bases each). CDR1 and CDR2 (germline): SNHLY, FYNNEI. Trimming removed 5 bases at V and 2 bases at J, with 11 bases between. The CDR3 sequence is 14 residues long.

Regarding this clonotype: The junction and the germline gene differ at one end; a read error may be behind it. The chain links TRBV5-3 to TRBJ2-3; TRBD1 might be the D (6 bases). TRBV5-3 is recorded as an ORF, its role being uncertain. The CDR3 runs to 15 residues. In DNA form, the CDR3 reads TGTGCCAGCAGCTTTGACAGGCGACGCACAGATACGCAGTATTTT. Residues: CASSFDRRRTDTQYF.

This clonotype came up a few times. The chain recombines TRBV10-3 with TRBJ1-1; D gene unclear. Per the germline V gene, CDR1 is ENHRY and CDR2 is SYGVKD. CDR3 length: 12 residues. V shed 6 bases and J shed 2 bases, with 7 bases lying between them. CDR3 sequence reads: CAIRAENTEAFF. Written as DNA, the CDR3 is TGTGCCATCAGGGCAGAAAACACTGAAGCTTTCTTT.

The sample holds many counts of this clonotype. V and J are TRBV24-1 and TRBJ2-1; 10 bases align to TRBD1. The CDR3 totals 16 residues. Per germline, CDR1 KGHDR and CDR2 SFDVKD. The V and J ends lost 0 bases and 6 bases, in that order; junction bases with no gene match: 4. CDR3 loop: CATSDLAGQGINEQFF. CDR3 nucleotide sequence: TGTGCCACCAGTGATTTGGCGGGACAGGGGATCAATGAGCAGTTCTTC.

The chain joins TRBV4-1 to TRBJ1-5; D is unresolved. CDR3 length: 17 amino acids. Trimming shortened V by 0 bases and J by 0 bases, and 12 bases separated the two germline ends. Germline V CDR1 and CDR2: MGHRA, YSYEKL. The CDR3 reads CASSQDRPGLSNQPQHF. The CDR3 coding sequence is TGCGCCAGCAGCCAAGATCGGCCAGGACTTAGCAATCAGCCCCAGCATTTT.

This clonotype was seen at least ten times. The rearrangement uses TRBV7-9 and TRBJ1-1; 7 bases align to TRBD1. Germline V gives CDR1 SEHNR, CDR2 FQNEAQ (reference sequence). Trimming at V came to 5 bases and at J to 3 bases, leaving 6 bases not matched to a gene. The CDR3 is 14 residues long. The chain's CDR3 is CASSANRGYTEAFF. The CDR3 DNA follows: TGTGCCAGCAGCGCAAACAGGGGATACACTGAAGCTTTCTTT. The whole variable domain, filled in from reference TRBV7-9 and TRBJ1-1, reads DTGVSQNPRHKITKRGQNVTFRCDPISEHNRLYWYRQTLGQGPEFLTYFQNEAQLEKSRLLSDRFSAERPKGSFSTLEIQRTEQGDSAMYLCASSANRGYTEAFFGQGTRLTVV.

This clonotype has a count of ten or more. The chain carries TRBV20-1 and TRBJ2-4; D is possibly TRBD2 (6 bases). The V end was cut by 5 bases, the J end by 0 bases, with 8 bases between. This CDR3 is built from 13 residues. The germline CDR1 and CDR2 sequences are DFQATT and SNEGSKA (reference sequence). In DNA form, the CDR3 reads TGCAGTGCTCCGGGACTAGCCAAAAACATTCAGTACTTC. It yields the protein CSAPGLAKNIQYF.

In this sample, this clonotype turned up many times. The chain combines TRBV7-2 with TRBJ2-1; 7 nucleotides agree with TRBD2. Germline CDR1 and CDR2: SGHTA and FQGNSA. The ends lost 1 base at V and 3 bases at J; junction bases unmatched: 3. The CDR3 length is 15 residues. The CDR3 is CASSLVGRSYNEQFF. DNA for the CDR3: TGTGCCAGCAGCTTAGTCGGGAGGAGCTACAATGAGCAGTTCTTC.

This clonotype was recorded many times. The J gene is TRBJ2-3, the V gene TRBV7-2; D is unclear. The CDR3 is 13 residues long. V lost 3 bases and J 4 bases, leaving 8 bases between the germline ends. Per the germline V gene, CDR1 is SGHTA and CDR2 is FQGNSA. The CDR3 DNA reads as TGTGCCAGCAGCTTTGTAGTGGCAGATACGCAGTATTTT. This encodes CASSFVVADTQYF.

This clonotype has a count of ten or more. The V call is TRBV12-3 or TRBV12-4, the J call TRBJ2-7; the D call may be TRBD1 or TRBD2 (6 bases each). V was cut by 6 bases and J by 1 base, with 16 bases left in between. This CDR3 contains 15 residues. Here the CDR3 reads CASRSGARGSYEQYF. The CDR3 DNA reads TGTGCCAGCAGGTCGGGAGCCAGGGGTTCCTACGAGCAGTACTTC.

J is TRBJ2-3 and V is TRBV10-3; TRBD2 matches 8 bases. This CDR3 is 16 amino acids long. Germline V gene sequence: CDR1 ENHRY, CDR2 SYGVKD. J lost 4 bases, V lost 0 bases, and 6 bases had no gene match. The CDR3 DNA reads as TGTGCCATCAGTGAGTCAATAGCGGGACGTTCAGATACGCAGTATTTT. The encoded protein is CAISESIAGRSDTQYF.

The V call is TRBV7-9, the J call TRBJ1-5; TRBD1 might be the D (6 bases). The CDR3 covers 15 residues. V lost 5 bases, J lost 4 bases, and 15 bases lay in between. Germline loops: CDR1 SEHNR, CDR2 FQNEAQ (reference sequence). Written as DNA, the CDR3 is TGTGCCAGCAGCCCCGGGGGGGGCGCAAATCAGCCCCAGCATTTT. Protein: CASSPGGGANQPQHF.

The sample holds many counts of this clonotype. The rearrangement uses TRBV11-2 and TRBJ2-7, with unresolved D. Per the germline V gene, CDR1 is SGHAT and CDR2 is FQNNGV. Deletions cut 5 bases from V and 3 bases from J, with 8 bases between. CDR3 length: 12 amino acids. The CDR3 region is CASSPDLYEQYF. DNA of the CDR3: TGTGCCAGCAGCCCGGACCTCTACGAGCAGTACTTC.

The table lists this clonotype with a few counts. V usage is TRBV28 and J usage is TRBJ1-2, with no clear D. Trimming shortened V by 9 bases and J by 3 bases, and 17 bases separated the two germline ends. CDR1 and CDR2 from the germline V gene are MDHEN and SYDVKM. The CDR3 is made up of 14 amino acids. CDR3 region: CASLIRVGDYGYTF. Written as DNA, the CDR3 is TGTGCCAGTTTAATTCGGGTTGGGGACTATGGCTACACCTTC.

In the case of this clonotype: A single base separates this from a much larger clone, so it may be a read error. This CDR3 fails to terminate in the conserved phenylalanine or tryptophan, so it likely reflects a read error. The chain employs TRBV10-3 and TRBJ1-2, with 8 bases aligning to TRBD1. J lost 7 bases, V lost 8 bases, and 9 bases had no gene match. Germline V gene sequence: CDR1 ENHRY, CDR2 SYGVKD. The CDR3 loop spans 13 amino acids. The CDR3 nucleotides read TGTGCCATCGAGTCTCCAGGGGGCGGTGGCTACACCTAC. This encodes CAIESPGGGGYTY.

This clonotype was observed at least ten times. The V gene is TRBV11-3, the J gene TRBJ2-3, with D perhaps TRBD2 (5 bases). This CDR3 has 15 amino acids. V dropped 5 bases and J dropped 6 bases, with 18 bases sitting between them. CDR1 and CDR2 (germline): SGHNT, YENEEA. The CDR3, as DNA: TGTGCCAGCAGCAAAGGTGCCGGCCCGGGGGATACGCAGTATTTT. It codes for CASSKGAGPGDTQYF.

This clonotype was counted many times. This chain uses TRBV20-1 with TRBJ1-2; 7 bases are shared with TRBD1. The germline V gene encodes CDR1 DFQATT and CDR2 SNEGSKA (reference sequence). V trimming: 2 bases; J trimming: 6 bases; junction bases outside the gene matches: 3. The CDR3 is made up of 12 amino acids. Here the CDR3 DNA reads TGCAGTGCTAGATGGACAGGCGATGGCTACACCTTC. Translation gives CSARWTGDGYTF.

This clonotype was counted only a few times. The V gene is TRBV2, the J gene TRBJ2-2, with D maybe TRBD1 (6 bases). Germline CDR1 reads SNHLY; CDR2 reads FYNNEI. This CDR3 is built from 15 residues. The CDR3 DNA is TGTGCTGGGAAGACAGGACCTACGAACACCGGGGAGCTGTTTTTT. Its translation: CAGKTGPTNTGELFF.